This is a list of T cell receptor beta chains from one sample in a study of circulating CD8 cells and anti-PD-1 response in melanoma. TCRdb ran MiXCR on the reads and lists one entry per CDR3 protein. The table lists approximately 2,500 distinct CDR3 sequences, 7.9% of them singletons. The sequencing here drew on CD8+ T cells from PBMCs, taken at baseline or after one month of anti-PD-1 therapy (not recorded which). The receptors shown here come from a human donor with melanoma. Both conserved end residues are part of each CDR3. Each record gives: clone size, D gene, V gene, J gene, CDR3 DNA, CDR3 protein. The D gene is left open where the match is weak. Clone size, where shown, is once, few, many, or a class for clones that have expanded.

abundance: -; d_gene: -; v_gene: TRBV28; j_gene: TRBJ1-1; CDR3nt: TGTGCCAGCAGTGATGCCGGGACGGGCTACACTGAGGCTTTCTTT; CDR3aa: CASSDAGTGYTEAFF
abundance: medium-sized; d_gene: -; v_gene: TRBV28; j_gene: TRBJ2-7; CDR3nt: TGTGCCAGCAGTTTGCTGGACAGCTCCTACGAGCAGTACTTC; CDR3aa: CASSLLDSSYEQYF
abundance: -; d_gene: -; v_gene: TRBV20-1; j_gene: TRBJ2-5; CDR3nt: TGCAGTGATAATGAGGGTGTAGCGGCCCAAGAGACCCGGTACTTC; CDR3aa: CSDNEGVAAQETRYF
abundance: medium-sized; d_gene: TRBD2; v_gene: TRBV28; j_gene: TRBJ2-1; CDR3nt: TGTGCCAGCAGTTTGGCTAGCGGGAGATACAATGAGCAGTTCTTC; CDR3aa: CASSLASGRYNEQFF
abundance: medium-sized; d_gene: TRBD1; v_gene: TRBV19; j_gene: TRBJ1-3; CDR3nt: TGTGCCAGTAGTGTTGGGACAGCCTTCGGAAACACCATATATTTT; CDR3aa: CASSVGTAFGNTIYF
abundance: medium-sized; d_gene: TRBD1; v_gene: TRBV27; j_gene: TRBJ2-1; CDR3nt: TGTGCCAGCAGTACCGGGACAGTACGGGATGAGCAGTTCTTC; CDR3aa: CASSTGTVRDEQFF
abundance: medium-sized; d_gene: TRBD2; v_gene: TRBV28; j_gene: TRBJ2-3; CDR3nt: TGTGCCAGCAGTCCACTAGCGGGGGGGAGAGATACGCAGTATTTT; CDR3aa: CASSPLAGGRDTQYF
abundance: medium-sized; d_gene: -; v_gene: TRBV25-1; j_gene: TRBJ1-6; CDR3nt: TGTGCCAGCAGCGCAACCTTTAATTCACCCCTCCACTTT; CDR3aa: CASSATFNSPLHF
abundance: medium-sized; d_gene: -; v_gene: TRBV19; j_gene: TRBJ1-4; CDR3nt: TGTGCCAGTACCCCGGACCTTAATGAAAAACTGTTTTTT; CDR3aa: CASTPDLNEKLFF
abundance: -; d_gene: -; v_gene: TRBV12-3/TRBV12-4; j_gene: TRBJ2-1; CDR3nt: TGTGCCAGCAGTTTAGGACTATCCAATGAGGAGTTCTTC; CDR3aa: CASSLGLSNEEFF
abundance: medium-sized; d_gene: -; v_gene: TRBV28; j_gene: TRBJ2-3; CDR3nt: TGTGCCAGCAGTTCTGATTCGGGCACAGATACGCAGTATTTT; CDR3aa: CASSSDSGTDTQYF
abundance: few; d_gene: TRBD1; v_gene: TRBV20-1; j_gene: TRBJ2-7; CDR3nt: TGCAGTGCTAGAGATTATAAGGACAGGGGCACCTACGAGCAGTACTTC; CDR3aa: CSARDYKDRGTYEQYF
abundance: medium-sized; d_gene: TRBD1; v_gene: TRBV19; j_gene: TRBJ2-2; CDR3nt: TGTGCCAGTAGCTGGACAGGGGGGTCCGGGGAGCTGTTTTTT; CDR3aa: CASSWTGGSGELFF
abundance: few; d_gene: -; v_gene: TRBV27; j_gene: TRBJ2-7; CDR3nt: TGTGCCAGCAGTTTCGGGGACGGCCCAACCTACGAGCAGTACTTC; CDR3aa: CASSFGDGPTYEQYF
abundance: few; d_gene: -; v_gene: TRBV6-5; j_gene: TRBJ2-7; CDR3nt: TGTGCCAGCAGTTACGGGAGGCAAGTCGACGAGCAGTACTTC; CDR3aa: CASSYGRQVDEQYF
abundance: medium-sized; d_gene: TRBD1; v_gene: TRBV28; j_gene: TRBJ1-1; CDR3nt: TGTGCCAGCAGGCCAGGGGGGGAAACCACTGAAGCTTTCTTT; CDR3aa: CASRPGGETTEAFF
abundance: medium-sized; d_gene: -; v_gene: TRBV7-8; j_gene: TRBJ2-7; CDR3nt: TGTGCCAGCAGCTTAATGTCGGTGGGGTCCTACGAGCAGTACTTC; CDR3aa: CASSLMSVGSYEQYF
abundance: -; d_gene: -; v_gene: TRBV19; j_gene: TRBJ1-1; CDR3nt: TGTGCCAGTAGCTTCATTAACACTGAAGCTTTCTTT; CDR3aa: CASSFINTEAFF
abundance: medium-sized; d_gene: -; v_gene: TRBV20-1; j_gene: TRBJ2-7; CDR3nt: TGCAGTGCTCCGGACTTGAGCTACGAGCAGTACTTC; CDR3aa: CSAPDLSYEQYF
abundance: medium-sized; d_gene: -; v_gene: TRBV30; j_gene: TRBJ1-1; CDR3nt: TGTGCCTGGAGTGTTGAGGGGATAGACACTGAAGCTTTCTTT; CDR3aa: CAWSVEGIDTEAFF
abundance: medium-sized; d_gene: -; v_gene: TRBV9; j_gene: TRBJ2-1; CDR3nt: TGTGCCAGCAGCGTAGGTGGCCTACCGGATGAGCAGTCCTTC; CDR3aa: CASSVGGLPDEQSF
abundance: medium-sized; d_gene: -; v_gene: TRBV28; j_gene: TRBJ2-7; CDR3nt: TGTGCCAGCAGTTTACCGGGAGCACTCTCCGAGCAGTACTTC; CDR3aa: CASSLPGALSEQYF
abundance: medium-sized; d_gene: TRBD1; v_gene: TRBV11-1; j_gene: TRBJ2-7; CDR3nt: TGTGCCAGCAGTACAGGGGCCCGCTACGAGCAGTACTTC; CDR3aa: CASSTGARYEQYF
abundance: medium-sized; d_gene: -; v_gene: TRBV5-1; j_gene: TRBJ2-2; CDR3nt: TGCGCCAGCCAACATACGGACGGTTCGAACACCGGGGAGCTGTTTTTT; CDR3aa: CASQHTDGSNTGELFF
abundance: medium-sized; d_gene: -; v_gene: TRBV25-1; j_gene: TRBJ1-2; CDR3nt: TGTGCCAGCAGCCACACAGGGAACTATGGCTACACCTTC; CDR3aa: CASSHTGNYGYTF